This T cell receptor (beta chain) derives from a study of blood T cell repertoires in COVID-19 (dated by TCRdb to about 2020). Study-wide context: Collaborator samples came from the United States, Italy and Spain and covered acute and convalescent phases of COVID-19. Subjects who had been exposed to COVID-19, were actively infected with it, or had recovered from it provided the deeply sampled blood TCRbeta repertoires that made up the dataset. The repertoires were released in a freely available public database meant as a resource for research on the immune response to SARS-CoV-2. HLA class I and class II types, where available, came from metadata supplied by the sample provider rather than from assay-based typing. A de-identified subject ID, COVID-19 status, age in years and sex were almost always included in the sample metadata. Samples came from the ongoing ImmuneRACE study (first 160 participants) plus 1,254 subjects from 6 global collaborators. The material from the prospective study consisted of cDNA or gDNA derived from T cells, B-cell-depleted T cells, or PBMCs. Beyond this particular receptor, the publication reports: How much clinical and demographic metadata was included differed by source and by participant, and the metadata was provided uncurated.

Between the V and J ends, shortened by 1 base and 0 bases respectively, the junction contains 6 bases. Sequences SNHLY (CDR1) and FYNNEI (CDR2) are obtained from the germline V gene. The CDR3 holds 14 amino acids from the cysteine to the phenylalanine. CDR3 DNA is the only sequence kept; it has 42 bases, read in frame from the first base. The immunoSEQ Assay, a bias-controlled multiplex PCR, was used to amplify TCRbeta CDR3 regions from genomic DNA. The authors' pipeline ran thus. The number of nucleated cells in each sample was estimated from the amplification of reference gene primers within the assay. Sequence reads were collapsed and filtered to measure the absolute abundance of every unique TCRbeta CDR3 rearrangement. Productive Simpson clonality was computed per sample as the square root of Simpson's diversity index over productive rearrangements. The immuneACCESS repertoire file appears here via TCRdb, limited to in-frame rearrangements. These files lack a portion of the clones; in checked studies, under half of the deficit traces to unresolved V genes, and the cause of the others is not known. The V and J calls and clone size are taken from that table; D and trimming were inferred from the DNA. Counted in this sample were fewer than 90,000 clones; around nine tenths of them appeared once. Of the sample, less than 5% falls within the top ten clones.

Each collaborating institution followed its own protocols to collect whole blood in K2EDTA tubes. For TCRbeta analysis, collaborators shipped samples in one of three forms: frozen whole blood, isolated PBMCs, or DNA extracted from either of those sample types. To note about this clone: The clone's antigen remains unknown. Base qualities are not provided; no much larger clone lies one nucleotide away.

This receptor chain uses TRBV2 and TRBJ1-1, with the D segment identity uncertain. This clonotype was sampled from a man in his fifties or sixties with active or convalescent COVID-19. Sequenced sample: peripheral blood. The DNA sequence follows: TGTGCCAGCAGTGAAGAACAGCTGAACACTGAAGCTTTCTTT. This sequence encodes CASSEEQLNTEAFF.